This T cell receptor (beta chain) was sequenced during a study of blood T cell repertoires in COVID-19. The wider study: In each case, the material was cDNA or gDNA derived from T cells, B-cell-depleted T cells, or PBMCs.

The germline V and J ends were trimmed by 7 bases and 2 bases, with 8 bases remaining between them. CDR3 length equals 12 residues. The germline gives CDR1 SNHLY, CDR2 FYNNEI. The data were produced by immunoSEQ multiplex PCR, yet TCRdb's version contains in-frame clones alone and is incomplete. The sample consists of roughly 110,000 clones, roughly 84% of them appearing once. This TCR came from a human donor in a cohort sampled during active COVID-19. V gene TRBV2 combines with J gene TRBJ2-5; D not certain. The sample consisted of peripheral blood. The CDR3 DNA is TGTGCCAGCACGGAACAGCAAGAGACCCAGTACTTC. Amino acids: CASTEQQETQYF.